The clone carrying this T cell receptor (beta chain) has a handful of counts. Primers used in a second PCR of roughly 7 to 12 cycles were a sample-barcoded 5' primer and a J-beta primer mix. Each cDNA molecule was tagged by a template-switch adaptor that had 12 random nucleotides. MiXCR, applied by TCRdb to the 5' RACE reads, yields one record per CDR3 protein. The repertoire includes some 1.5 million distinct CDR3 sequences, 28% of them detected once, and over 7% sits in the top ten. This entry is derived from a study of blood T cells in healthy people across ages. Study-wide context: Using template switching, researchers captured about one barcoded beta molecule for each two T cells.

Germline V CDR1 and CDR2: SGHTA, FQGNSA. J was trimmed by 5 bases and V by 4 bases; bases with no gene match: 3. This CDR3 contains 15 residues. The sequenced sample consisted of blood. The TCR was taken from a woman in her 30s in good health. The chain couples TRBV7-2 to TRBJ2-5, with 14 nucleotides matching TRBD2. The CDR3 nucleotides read TGTGCCAGCAGCTCCTGGACTAGCGGGGGGGAGACCCAGTACTTC. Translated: CASSSWTSGGETQYF.